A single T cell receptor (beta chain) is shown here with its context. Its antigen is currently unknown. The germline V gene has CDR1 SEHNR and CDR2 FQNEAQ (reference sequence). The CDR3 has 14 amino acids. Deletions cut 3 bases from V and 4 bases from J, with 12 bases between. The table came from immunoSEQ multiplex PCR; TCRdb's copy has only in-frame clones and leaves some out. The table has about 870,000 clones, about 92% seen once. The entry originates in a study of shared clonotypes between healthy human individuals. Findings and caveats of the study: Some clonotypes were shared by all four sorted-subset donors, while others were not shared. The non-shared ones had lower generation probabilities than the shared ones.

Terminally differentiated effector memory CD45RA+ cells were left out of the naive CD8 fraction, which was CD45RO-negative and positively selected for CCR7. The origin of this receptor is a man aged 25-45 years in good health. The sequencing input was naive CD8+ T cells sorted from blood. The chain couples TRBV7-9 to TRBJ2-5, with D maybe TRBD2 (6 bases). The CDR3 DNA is TGTGCCAGCAGCTTGACGGGACTGGGAGAGACCCAGTACTTC. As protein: CASSLTGLGETQYF.